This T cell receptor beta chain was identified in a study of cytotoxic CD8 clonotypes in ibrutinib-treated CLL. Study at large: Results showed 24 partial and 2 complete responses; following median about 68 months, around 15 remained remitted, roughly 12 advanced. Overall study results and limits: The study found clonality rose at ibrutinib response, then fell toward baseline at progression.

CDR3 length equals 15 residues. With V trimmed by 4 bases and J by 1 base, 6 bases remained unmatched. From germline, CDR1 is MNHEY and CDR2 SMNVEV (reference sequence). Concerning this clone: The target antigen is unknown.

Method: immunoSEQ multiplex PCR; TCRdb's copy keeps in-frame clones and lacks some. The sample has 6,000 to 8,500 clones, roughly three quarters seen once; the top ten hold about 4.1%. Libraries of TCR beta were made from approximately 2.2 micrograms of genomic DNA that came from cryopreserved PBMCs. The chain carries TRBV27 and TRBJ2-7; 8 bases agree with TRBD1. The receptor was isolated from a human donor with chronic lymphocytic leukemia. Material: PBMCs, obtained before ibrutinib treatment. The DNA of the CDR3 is TGTGCCAGCAGTTACCGGGACAGGATTTCCTACGAGCAGTACTTC. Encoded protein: CASSYRDRISYEQYF.